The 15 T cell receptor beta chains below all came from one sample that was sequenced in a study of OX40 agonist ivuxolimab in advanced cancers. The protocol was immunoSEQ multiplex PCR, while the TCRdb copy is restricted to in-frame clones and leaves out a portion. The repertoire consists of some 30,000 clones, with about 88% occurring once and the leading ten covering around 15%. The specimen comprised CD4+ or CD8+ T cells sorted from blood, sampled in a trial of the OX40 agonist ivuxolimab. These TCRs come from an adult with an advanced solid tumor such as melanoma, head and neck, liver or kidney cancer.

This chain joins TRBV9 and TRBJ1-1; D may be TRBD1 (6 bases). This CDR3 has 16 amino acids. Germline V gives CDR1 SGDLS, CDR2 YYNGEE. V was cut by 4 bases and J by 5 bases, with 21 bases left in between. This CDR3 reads CASSPLQTGYSTEAFF. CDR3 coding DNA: TGTGCCAGCAGCCCCCTGCAGACAGGATACTCGACTGAAGCTTTCTTT.

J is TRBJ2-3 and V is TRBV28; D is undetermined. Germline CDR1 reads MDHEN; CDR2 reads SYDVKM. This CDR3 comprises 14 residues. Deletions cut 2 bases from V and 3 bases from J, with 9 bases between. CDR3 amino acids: CASSLAGWTDTQYF. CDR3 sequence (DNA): TGTGCCAGCAGTTTAGCTGGTTGGACAGATACGCAGTATTTT.

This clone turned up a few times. The CDR3: CASTAGANVLTF. The DNA of the CDR3 is TGTGCCAGCACGGCTGGGGCCAACGTCCTGACTTTC. The rearrangement links TRBV9 to TRBJ2-6; D is undetermined. The germline gives CDR1 SGDLS, CDR2 YYNGEE. Trimming took off 6 bases at V and 2 bases at J, with 3 bases between the two ends. CDR3 size: 12 residues.

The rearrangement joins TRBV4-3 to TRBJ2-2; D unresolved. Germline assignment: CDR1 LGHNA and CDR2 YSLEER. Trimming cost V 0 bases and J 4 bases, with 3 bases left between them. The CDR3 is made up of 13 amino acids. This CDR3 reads CASSQEVTGELFF. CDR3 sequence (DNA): TGCGCCAGCAGCCAAGAAGTCACCGGGGAGCTGTTTTTT.

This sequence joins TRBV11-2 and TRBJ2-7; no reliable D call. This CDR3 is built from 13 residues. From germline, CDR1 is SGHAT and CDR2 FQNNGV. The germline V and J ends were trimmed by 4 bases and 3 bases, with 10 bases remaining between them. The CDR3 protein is CASSSYLGYEQYF. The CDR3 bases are TGTGCCAGCAGCTCCTACCTCGGCTACGAGCAGTACTTC.

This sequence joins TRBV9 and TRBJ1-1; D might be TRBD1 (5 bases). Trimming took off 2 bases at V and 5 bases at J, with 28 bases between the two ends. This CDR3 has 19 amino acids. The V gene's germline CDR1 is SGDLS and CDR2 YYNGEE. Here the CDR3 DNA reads TGTGCCAGCAGCGTTTCATCCGGGACGCTTCCACCAGCTGGGACTGAAGCTTTCTTT. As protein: CASSVSSGTLPPAGTEAFF.

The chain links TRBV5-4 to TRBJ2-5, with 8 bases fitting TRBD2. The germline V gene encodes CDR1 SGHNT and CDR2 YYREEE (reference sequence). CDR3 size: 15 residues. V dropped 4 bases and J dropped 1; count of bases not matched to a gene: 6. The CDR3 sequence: CASSPGGELQETQYF. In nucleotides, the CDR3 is TGTGCCAGCAGCCCGGGAGGGGAACTCCAAGAGACCCAGTACTTC.

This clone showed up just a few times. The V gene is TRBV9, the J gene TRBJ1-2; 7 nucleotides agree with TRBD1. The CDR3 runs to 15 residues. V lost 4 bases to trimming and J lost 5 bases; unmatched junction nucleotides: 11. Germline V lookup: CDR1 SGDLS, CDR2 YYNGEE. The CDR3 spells CASSSIGTAFYGYTF. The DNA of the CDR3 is TGTGCCAGCAGCTCTATCGGGACAGCGTTTTATGGCTACACCTTC.

CDR3 residues: CASSLEGAGELFF. In DNA form, the CDR3 reads TGTGCCAGCAGCTTAGAGGGGGCCGGGGAGCTGTTTTTT. The chain recombines TRBV11-1 with TRBJ2-2; possibly TRBD1 for D (6 bases). The V gene's germline CDR1 is SGHAT and CDR2 FQDESV (reference sequence). V was trimmed by 1 base and J by 6 bases, leaving 6 bases between them. This CDR3 has 13 residues.

Here the CDR3 reads CASILGGREAFF. The CDR3 nucleotides are TGTGCCAGCATCCTTGGGGGGCGTGAAGCTTTCTTT. The chain is built from TRBV28 and TRBJ1-1; tentative D call: TRBD1 (6 bases). V was shortened by 7 bases and J by 7 bases, with 13 bases between the two germline ends. Germline loops: CDR1 MDHEN, CDR2 SYDVKM. CDR3 length equals 12 residues.

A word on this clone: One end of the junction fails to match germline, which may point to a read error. CDR3 region: CASSLWTGSYEQYF. CDR3 nucleotide sequence: TGTGCCAGCAGTCTATGGACAGGGTCCTACGAGCAGTACTTC. V usage is TRBV28 and J usage is TRBJ2-7; 8 bases match TRBD1. Germline CDR1 MDHEN, CDR2 SYDVKM. This CDR3 has 14 amino acids.

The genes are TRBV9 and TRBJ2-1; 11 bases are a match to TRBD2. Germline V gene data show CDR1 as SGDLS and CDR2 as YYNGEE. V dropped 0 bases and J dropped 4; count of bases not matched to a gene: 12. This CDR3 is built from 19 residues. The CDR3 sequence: CASSVDVSGRAIRYNEQFF. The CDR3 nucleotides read TGTGCCAGCAGCGTAGACGTTAGCGGGAGGGCTATCAGATACAATGAGCAGTTCTTC.

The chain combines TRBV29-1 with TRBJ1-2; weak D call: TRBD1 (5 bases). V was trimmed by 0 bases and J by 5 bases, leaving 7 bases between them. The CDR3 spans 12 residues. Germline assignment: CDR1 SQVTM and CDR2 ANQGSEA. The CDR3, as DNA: TGCAGCGTTGAAGACGACAGATATGGCTACACCTTC. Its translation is CSVEDDRYGYTF.

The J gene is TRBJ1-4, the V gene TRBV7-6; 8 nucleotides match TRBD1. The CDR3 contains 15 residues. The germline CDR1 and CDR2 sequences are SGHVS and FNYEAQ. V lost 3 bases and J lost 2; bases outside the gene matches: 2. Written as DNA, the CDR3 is TGTGCCAGCAGCTTCAACAGGGGGACTAATGAAAAACTGTTTTTT. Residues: CASSFNRGTNEKLFF.

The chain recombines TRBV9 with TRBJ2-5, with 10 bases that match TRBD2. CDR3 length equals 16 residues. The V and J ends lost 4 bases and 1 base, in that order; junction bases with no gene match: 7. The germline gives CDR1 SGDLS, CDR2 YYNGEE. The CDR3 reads CASSPRTSGGQETQYF. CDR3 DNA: TGTGCCAGCAGCCCTAGGACTAGCGGAGGCCAAGAGACCCAGTACTTC.